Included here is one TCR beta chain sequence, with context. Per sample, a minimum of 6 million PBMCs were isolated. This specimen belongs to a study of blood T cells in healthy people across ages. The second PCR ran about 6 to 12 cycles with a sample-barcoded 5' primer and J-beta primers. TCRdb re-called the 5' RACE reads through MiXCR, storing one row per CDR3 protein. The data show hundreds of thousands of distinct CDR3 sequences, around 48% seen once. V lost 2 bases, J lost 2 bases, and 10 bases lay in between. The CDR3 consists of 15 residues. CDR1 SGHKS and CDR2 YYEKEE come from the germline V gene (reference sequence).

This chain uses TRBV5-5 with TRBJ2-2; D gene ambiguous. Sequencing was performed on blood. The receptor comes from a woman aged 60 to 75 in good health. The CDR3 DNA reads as TGTGCCAGCAGCTTCCGACCGCTTAACACCGGGGAGCTGTTTTTT. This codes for CASSFRPLNTGELFF.